These 17 T cell receptor beta chains were all obtained from the same sample, sequenced in a study of Ad26.COV2.S vaccination and SARS-CoV-2 variants. The repertoire was sequenced with immunoSEQ multiplex PCR; TCRdb's copy has only in-frame clones and lacks some. In the table there are a few hundred thousand clones, over 75% of which are singletons. Noted treatment: roughly 20 received Ad26.COV2.S at low or high dose, single or two shots; 5 received placebo; per-sample allocation not given. Sampling happened 63 days after the first vaccine or placebo injection. The sample consisted of peripheral blood, taken in a trial of Ad26.COV2.S vaccine versus placebo. These TCRs come from a person aged 18-65 years who received the Ad26.COV2.S COVID-19 vaccine or a placebo.

The J gene is TRBJ2-2, the V gene TRBV18; D ambiguous. The CDR3 sequence is 17 residues long. CDR1 and CDR2 (germline): KGHSH, LQKENI. Trimming took off 3 bases at V and 1 base at J, with 15 bases between the two ends. The CDR3 nucleotides read TGTGCCAGCTCACCCAACTTCGGGCGGCGGAACACCGGGGAGCTGTTTTTT. Protein sequence: CASSPNFGRRNTGELFF.

The chain joins TRBV7-9 to TRBJ2-7, with D possibly TRBD2 on 7 matching bases. Germline V gene sequence: CDR1 SEHNR, CDR2 FQNEAQ (reference sequence). The CDR3 has 16 residues. V lost 5 bases and J lost 2, with 19 bases in between. CDR3 sequence: CASSLEGGGSTYEQYF. In DNA, the CDR3 is TGTGCCAGCAGCCTAGAAGGGGGGGGCAGCACCTACGAGCAGTACTTC.

The chain has TRBV30 and TRBJ1-5, with a weak D call TRBD1 (5 bases). Trimming took 0 bases from V and 6 from J, leaving 9 bases between them. The germline V gene encodes CDR1 GTSNPN and CDR2 SVGIG (reference sequence). The CDR3 totals 13 residues. Written as DNA, the CDR3 is TGTGCCTGGAGTGTGGGGGTGGCTCAGCCCCAGCATTTT. Amino acids: CAWSVGVAQPQHF.

V usage is TRBV12-5 and J usage is TRBJ2-2; possibly TRBD1 for D (6 bases). The V end was cut by 1 base, the J end by 4 bases, with 13 bases between. The CDR3 has 16 residues. Germline CDR1 LGHNT, CDR2 FRNRAP. CDR3 nucleotides: TGTGCTAGTGGTTTGGGATCGGGACAACCCACCGGGGAGCTGTTTTTT. Translating gives CASGLGSGQPTGELFF.

The rearrangement joins TRBV5-4 to TRBJ2-7, with D perhaps TRBD1 (5 bases). Looked up from germline, CDR1 is SGHNT and CDR2 is YYREEE (reference sequence). V lost 0 bases to trimming and J lost 7 bases, with 11 bases between them. The CDR3 contains 13 residues. This CDR3 reads CASSLVGVEEQYF. CDR3 bases: TGTGCCAGCAGCTTGGTAGGGGTAGAGGAGCAGTACTTC.

The table lists this clone with a count of one. The chain employs TRBV7-6 and TRBJ2-3; TRBD2 agrees at 11 bases. This CDR3 is built from 19 residues. The V segment lost 1 base and the J segment 5 bases; nucleotides outside the gene matches: 14. The germline gives CDR1 SGHVS, CDR2 FNYEAQ. Here the CDR3 reads CASSLGRLLAGGSIDTQYF. CDR3 in DNA: TGTGCCAGCAGCTTAGGGCGTCTATTAGCGGGGGGGAGTATAGATACGCAGTATTTT. Full variable domain (remainder filled in from reference TRBV7-6 and TRBJ2-3): GAGVSQSPRYKVTKRGQDVALRCDPISGHVSLYWYRQALGQGPEFLTYFNYEAQQDKSGLPNDRFSAERPEGSISTLTIQRTEQRDSAMYRCASSLGRLLAGGSIDTQYFGPGTRLTVL.

This clone was detected a few times. The V call is TRBV27, the J call TRBJ1-5; D is undetermined. Trimming stripped 5 bases from V and 6 bases from J, with 14 bases between. Germline V gene sequence: CDR1 MNHEY, CDR2 SMNVEV (reference sequence). There are 14 residues in the CDR3. This CDR3 is CASSLGPVGQPQHF. The CDR3 DNA reads TGTGCCAGCAGTCTAGGCCCGGTGGGTCAGCCCCAGCATTTT.

The V call is TRBV21-1, the J call TRBJ2-7; the table's D call, TRBD2, has no DNA check behind it. TRBV21-1 has pseudogene status. The CDR3 is made up of 16 amino acids. The CDR3 reads CASSKGRLRFPYEQYF. For the CDR3, the DNA is TGTGCCAGCAGCAAAGGGAGGCTGAGATTCCCCTACGAGCAGTACTTC.

The table lists this clone with a count of one. This rearrangement joins TRBV29-1 to TRBJ1-1; weak D call: TRBD1 (6 bases). The CDR3 has 13 amino acids. The germline gives CDR1 SQVTM, CDR2 ANQGSEA. The V and J ends lost 6 bases and 1 base respectively, with 12 bases between them. CDR3 DNA sequence: TGCAGCGTCTCCCGGGGGGCGAACACTGAAGCTTTCTTT. This encodes CSVSRGANTEAFF.

This chain connects TRBV4-3 to TRBJ1-4; D not certain. Per the germline V gene, CDR1 is LGHNA and CDR2 is YSLEER. Trimming cost V 4 bases and J 1 base, with 4 bases left between them. The CDR3 consists of 13 residues. CDR3 sequence reads: CASSPLTNEKLFF. CDR3 in DNA: TGCGCCAGCAGCCCCTTAACTAATGAAAAACTGTTTTTT.

This clone was counted between two and nine times. Other DNA sequences in the sample encode the same CDR3. The genes are TRBV2 and TRBJ1-3; D gene unclear. This CDR3 contains 12 residues. The germline V gene encodes CDR1 SNHLY and CDR2 FYNNEI. V was cut by 3 bases and J by 3 bases, with 3 bases left in between. The CDR3 region has the DNA TGTGCCAGCAGTGAGGTTGGAAACACCATATATTTT. Translated: CASSEVGNTIYF.

The rearrangement uses TRBV7-9 and TRBJ1-1, with 8 bases that match TRBD1. The CDR3 sequence is 13 residues long. The ends lost 1 base at V and 7 bases at J; junction bases unmatched: 2. Germline V gives CDR1 SEHNR, CDR2 FQNEAQ (reference sequence). The CDR3 DNA sequence: TGTGCCAGCAGCTTAGGACAGGGGTTTGAAGCTTTCTTT. Its protein product is CASSLGQGFEAFF. Together with reference TRBV7-9 and TRBJ1-1, the CDR3 gives the full variable domain: DTGVSQNPRHKITKRGQNVTFRCDPISEHNRLYWYRQTLGQGPEFLTYFQNEAQLEKSRLLSDRFSAERPKGSFSTLEIQRTEQGDSAMYLCASSLGQGFEAFFGQGTRLTVV.

The chain couples TRBV29-1 to TRBJ2-7; D might be TRBD2 (5 bases). V lost 5 bases and J 1 base, leaving 18 bases between the germline ends. Germline values: CDR1 SQVTM, CDR2 ANQGSEA. CDR3 length equals 15 residues. The CDR3 DNA reads as TGCAGCGTTTTTACCGGAGGTCTAAGGTCCTACGAGCAGTACTTC. Its protein product is CSVFTGGLRSYEQYF.

This chain links TRBV6-6 with TRBJ2-7, with TRBD1 matching over 9 bases. Germline values: CDR1 MNHNY, CDR2 SVGAGI (reference sequence). Trimming removed 7 bases from V and 4 bases from J; junction bases left unmatched: 14. This CDR3 region has 16 residues. DNA of the CDR3: TGTGCCAGCAACACGCGAGGGGGACAGGGCGGGTACGAGCAGTACTTC. Encoded protein: CASNTRGGQGGYEQYF.

This sequence joins TRBV5-1 and TRBJ2-5, with D perhaps being TRBD1 or TRBD2 (5 bases each). This CDR3 has 15 residues. Per the germline V gene, CDR1 is SGHRS and CDR2 is YFSETQ. V lost 1 base and J lost 4, with 14 bases in between. The CDR3 here is CASSLIPGRGETQYF. Here the CDR3 DNA reads TGCGCCAGCAGCTTGATCCCGGGAAGGGGAGAGACCCAGTACTTC.

The chain has TRBV4-1 and TRBJ1-1; 9 positions match TRBD1. The V and J ends lost 3 bases and 6 bases, in that order; junction bases with no gene match: 8. CDR3 length: 15 amino acids. CDR1 MGHRA and CDR2 YSYEKL come from the germline V gene. The CDR3 region is CASSHPGTGRAEAFF. The CDR3 bases are TGCGCCAGCAGCCACCCCGGGACAGGGCGGGCTGAAGCTTTCTTT.

Worth noting for this clone: Additional DNA sequences in this sample encode the identical CDR3. V and J are TRBV9 and TRBJ1-2; D is unclear. This CDR3 spans 13 amino acids. The germline V gene has CDR1 SGDLS and CDR2 YYNGEE. Deletions cut 0 bases from V and 2 bases from J, with 5 bases between. CDR3 in amino acids: CASSVDSNYGYTF. Written as DNA, the CDR3 is TGTGCCAGCAGCGTAGACAGCAACTATGGCTACACCTTC.